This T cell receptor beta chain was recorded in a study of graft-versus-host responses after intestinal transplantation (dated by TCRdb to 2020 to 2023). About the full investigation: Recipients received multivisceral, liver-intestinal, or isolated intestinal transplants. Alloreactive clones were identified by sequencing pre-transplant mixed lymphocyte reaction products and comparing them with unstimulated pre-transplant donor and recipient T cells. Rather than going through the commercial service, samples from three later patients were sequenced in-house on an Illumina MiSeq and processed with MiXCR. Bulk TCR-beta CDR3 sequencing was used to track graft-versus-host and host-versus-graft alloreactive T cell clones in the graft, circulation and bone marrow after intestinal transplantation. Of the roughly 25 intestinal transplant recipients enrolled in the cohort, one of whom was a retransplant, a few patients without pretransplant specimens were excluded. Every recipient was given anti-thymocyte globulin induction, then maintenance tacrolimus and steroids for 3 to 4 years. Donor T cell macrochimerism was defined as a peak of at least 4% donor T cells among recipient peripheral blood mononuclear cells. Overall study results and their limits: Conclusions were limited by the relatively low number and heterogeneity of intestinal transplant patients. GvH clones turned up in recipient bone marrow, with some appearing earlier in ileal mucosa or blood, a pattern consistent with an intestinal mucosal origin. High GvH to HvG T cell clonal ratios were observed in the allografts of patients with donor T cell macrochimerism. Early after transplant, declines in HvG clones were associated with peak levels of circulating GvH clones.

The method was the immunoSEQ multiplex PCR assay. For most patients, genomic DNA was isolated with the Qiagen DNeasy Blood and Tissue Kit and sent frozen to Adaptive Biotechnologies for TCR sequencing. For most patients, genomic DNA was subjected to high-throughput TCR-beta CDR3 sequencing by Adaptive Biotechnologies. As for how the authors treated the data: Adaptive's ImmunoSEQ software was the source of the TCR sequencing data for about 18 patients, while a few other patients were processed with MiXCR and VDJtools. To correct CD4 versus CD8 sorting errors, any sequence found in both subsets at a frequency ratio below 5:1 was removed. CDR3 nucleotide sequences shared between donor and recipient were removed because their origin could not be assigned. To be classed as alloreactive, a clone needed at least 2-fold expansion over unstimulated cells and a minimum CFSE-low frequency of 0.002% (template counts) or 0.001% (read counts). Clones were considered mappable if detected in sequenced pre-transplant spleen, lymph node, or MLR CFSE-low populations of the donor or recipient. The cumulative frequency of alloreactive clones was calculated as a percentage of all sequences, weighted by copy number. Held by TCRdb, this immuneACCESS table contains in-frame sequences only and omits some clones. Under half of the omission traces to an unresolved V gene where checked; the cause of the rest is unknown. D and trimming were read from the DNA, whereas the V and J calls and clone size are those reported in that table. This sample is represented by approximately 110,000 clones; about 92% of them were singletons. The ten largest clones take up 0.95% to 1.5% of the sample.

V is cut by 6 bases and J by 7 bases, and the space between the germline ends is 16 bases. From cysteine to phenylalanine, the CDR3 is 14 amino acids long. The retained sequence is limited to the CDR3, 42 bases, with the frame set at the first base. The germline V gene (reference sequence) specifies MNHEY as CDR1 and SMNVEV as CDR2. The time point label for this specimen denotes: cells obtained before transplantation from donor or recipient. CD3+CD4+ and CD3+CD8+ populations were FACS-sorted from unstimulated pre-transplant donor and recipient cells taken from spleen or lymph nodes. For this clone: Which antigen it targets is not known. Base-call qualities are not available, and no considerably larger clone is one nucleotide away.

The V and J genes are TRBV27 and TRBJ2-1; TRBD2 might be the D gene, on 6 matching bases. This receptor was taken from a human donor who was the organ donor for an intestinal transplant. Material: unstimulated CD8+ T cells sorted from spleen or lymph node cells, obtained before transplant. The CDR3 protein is CASSFARGGNEQFF. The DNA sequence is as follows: TGTGCCAGCAGCTTCGCGCGGGGCGGGAATGAGCAGTTCTTC.